This T cell receptor (beta chain) was sequenced in a study of blood T cells in healthy people across ages. The study, taken as a whole, reports: Per million T cells, the diversity of TCR beta decreased roughly linearly as age advanced. Percentage of naive T cells showed a strong correlation with TCR beta diversity. There were more naive CD4+ cells and higher diversity in long-lived donors than in aged donors.

There were at least 5 micrograms of total RNA extracted from every sample. With respect to this clonotype: What it binds is not known.

Using a J-beta primer mix together with a sample-barcoded 5' primer, a second PCR was run for about 6 to 11 cycles. One entry per CDR3 protein, called by TCRdb with MiXCR from the 5' RACE reads. The data show some 1,800,000 distinct CDR3 sequences, roughly 43% seen once. Per the germline V gene, CDR1 is SGHAT and CDR2 is FQNNGV. V lost 5 bases and J lost 8, with 18 bases in between. This CDR3 is built from 14 residues. The specimen sequenced was blood. The sequence derives from a human donor in good health. The rearrangement uses TRBV11-2 and TRBJ1-2, with D maybe TRBD1 (5 bases). CDR3 in DNA: TGTGCCAGCAGCCCGGGGTCAGGGTTGGAGGGCTACACCTTC. Its translation is CASSPGSGLEGYTF.